This T cell receptor beta chain came from a study of OX40 agonist ivuxolimab in advanced cancers. The data were produced by immunoSEQ multiplex PCR, yet TCRdb's version contains in-frame clones alone and is incomplete. The table shows tens of thousands of clones, with about 82% occurring only once. This CDR3 is 15 amino acids long. From germline, CDR1 is SGHNT and CDR2 YYREEE (reference sequence). Trimming took 0 bases from V and 2 from J, leaving 9 bases between them. J is TRBJ1-3 and V is TRBV5-4; weak D call: TRBD1 (5 bases). The specimen comprised CD4+ or CD8+ T cells sorted from blood, sampled in a trial of the OX40 agonist ivuxolimab. This receptor was taken from an adult with an advanced solid tumor such as melanoma, head and neck, liver or kidney cancer. CDR3 residues: CASSLGGTAGNTIYF. The DNA of the CDR3 is TGTGCCAGCAGCTTGGGGGGCACCGCTGGAAACACCATATATTTT.